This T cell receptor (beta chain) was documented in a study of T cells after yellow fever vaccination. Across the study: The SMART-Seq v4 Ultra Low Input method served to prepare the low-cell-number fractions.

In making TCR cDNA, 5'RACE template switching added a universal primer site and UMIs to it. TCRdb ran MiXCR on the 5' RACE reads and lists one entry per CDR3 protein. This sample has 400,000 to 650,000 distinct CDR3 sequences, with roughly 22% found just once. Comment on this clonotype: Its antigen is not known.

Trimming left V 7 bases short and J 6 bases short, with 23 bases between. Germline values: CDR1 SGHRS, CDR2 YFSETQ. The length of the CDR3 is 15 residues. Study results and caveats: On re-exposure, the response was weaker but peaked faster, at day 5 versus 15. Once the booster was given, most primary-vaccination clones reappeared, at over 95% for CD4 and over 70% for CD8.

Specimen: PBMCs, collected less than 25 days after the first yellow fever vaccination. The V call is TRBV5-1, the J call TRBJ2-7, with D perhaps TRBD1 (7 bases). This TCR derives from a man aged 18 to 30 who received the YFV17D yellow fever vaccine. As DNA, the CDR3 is TGCGCCAGCCAGGGGGGACAGACCCTCCCCGGCGAGCAGTACTTC. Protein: CASQGGQTLPGEQYF.